This TCR beta chain came from a study of T cells in Graves' hyperthyroidism and ophthalmopathy. The CDR3 is 12 amino acids. Per the germline V gene, CDR1 is SGHDT and CDR2 is YYEEEE. V lost 5 bases, J lost 2 bases, and 8 bases lay in between. The investigators amplified TCR beta CDR3 regions from RNA transcripts. HTBI primers were employed in a first-round RT-PCR of the TCR CDR3. TCRdb ran MiXCR on the multiplex PCR reads and lists one entry per CDR3 protein. The data hold about 96,000 distinct CDR3 sequences, with about half observed a single time. The source of this sequence is a woman in her thirties or forties with Graves' hyperthyroidism. The chain has TRBV5-6 and TRBJ2-7, with D perhaps TRBD1 (5 bases). Material: blood. CDR3 DNA sequence: TGTGCCAGCAGGGCACAGGCCTACGAGCAGTACTTC. Amino acid sequence: CASRAQAYEQYF.